Listed below are T cell receptor beta chains from one sample, sequenced in a study of cytomegalovirus exposure and HLA in healthy donors. Assay: immunoSEQ multiplex PCR; the TCRdb copy retains only in-frame clones and omits some. The table records about 190,000 clones, roughly 80% of them present only once. The sequencing input was PBMCs. These receptor sequences come from a male donor in good health and CMV-seronegative. CDR3s include the opening cysteine and the closing phenylalanine or tryptophan. The D gene is left open where the match is weak. Not all rows give a size; the values are once, few, many and, for expanded clones, a class.

V	J	size	D	DNA	CDR3
TRBV29-1	TRBJ2-2	-	TRBD1	TGCAGCGTTGTTGGACAGGGGGCCGGAATTGGGGCCGGGGAGCTGTTTTTT	CSVVGQGAGIGAGELFF
TRBV4-3	TRBJ2-5	-	-	TGCGCCAGCAGCCAAGATCAGGGGGGAGAGACCCAGTACTTC	CASSQDQGGETQYF
TRBV19	TRBJ1-5	-	TRBD1	TGTGCCAGTAGTACCAAGACAGGGGAAGGGCAGCCCCAGCATTTT	CASSTKTGEGQPQHF
TRBV27	TRBJ2-7	once	-	TGTGCCAGCAGCCACGGGACAATCTACGAGCAGTACTTC	CASSHGTIYEQYF
TRBV7-2	TRBJ2-7	-	TRBD2	TGTGCCAGCAGTCCAGGACTAGGCCGGGTTCTCGAGCAGTACTTC	CASSPGLGRVLEQYF
TRBV6-5	TRBJ1-2	-	-	TGTGCCAGCAGGAAACAGGGTTCGGAGGGCTACACCTTC	CASRKQGSEGYTF
TRBV28	TRBJ2-5	-	TRBD2	TGTGCCAGCAGTCCCCTTAGCGGGAGGGGTCAAGAGACCCAGTACTTC	CASSPLSGRGQETQYF
TRBV5-6	TRBJ1-1	-	-	TGTGCCAGCAGCTTGCCAGGGGTATGGACTGAAGCTTTCTTT	CASSLPGVWTEAFF
TRBV19	TRBJ1-1	-	TRBD1	TGTGCCAGTAGTACCGGGACAGGAGACACTGAAGCTTTCTTT	CASSTGTGDTEAFF
TRBV25-1	TRBJ2-2	-	-	TGTGCCAGCAGTGAATCCGCCAGGGCGAACACCGGGGAGCTGTTTTTT	CASSESARANTGELFF
TRBV19	TRBJ1-5	-	-	TGTGCCAGTAACCCCGGGGGTACTCAGCCCCAGCATTTT	CASNPGGTQPQHF
TRBV2	TRBJ2-7	-	-	TGTGCCAGCAGTGAAGCGGGCCAGGCTCCCTACGAGCAGTACTTC	CASSEAGQAPYEQYF
TRBV7-9	TRBJ1-5	once	TRBD1	TGTGCCAGCAGCTTAGATTTCGGACAGGGGTTCCATCAGCCCCAGCATTTT	CASSLDFGQGFHQPQHF
TRBV7-8	TRBJ2-1	-	TRBD2	TGTGCCAGCAGCTCCACCCTAGCGGGAGGGCCCCCTGAGCAGTTCTTC	CASSSTLAGGPPEQFF
TRBV13	TRBJ2-5	-	TRBD1	TGTGCCAGCAGCACTCCGGGACAGGGGGAAGAGACCCAGTACTTC	CASSTPGQGEETQYF
TRBV19	TRBJ2-3	few	-	TGTGCCACCCCCCTGTCGTGCTGGGAGAGCACAGATACGCAGTATTTT	CATPLSCWESTDTQYF
TRBV9	TRBJ2-2	-	TRBD1	TGTGCCAGCAGCAAATCCCGGACAGGGGGAAACACCGGGGAGCTGTTTTTT	CASSKSRTGGNTGELFF
TRBV30	TRBJ1-1	-	-	TGTGCCTGGAGTCCACAGGGACCCTTGGACGCTTTCTTT	CAWSPQGPLDAFF
TRBV23-1	TRBJ2-7	-	-	TGCGCCAGAGAGGACAGCTTGTACTTCTCCTACGAGCAGTACTTC	CAREDSLYFSYEQYF
TRBV7-3	TRBJ2-3	-	TRBD2	TGTGCCAGCAGCCTCTACGGGAGGGATACGCAGTATTTT	CASSLYGRDTQYF
TRBV19	TRBJ1-2	few	TRBD1	TGTGCCAGTAACCAACAGGGGGACTACCATGGCTACACCTTC	CASNQQGDYHGYTF
TRBV29-1	TRBJ2-7	-	TRBD1	TGCAGCGCGGACTTGACAGGGGGCAAAGGCGAGCAGTACTTC	CSADLTGGKGEQYF
TRBV7-2	TRBJ1-2	-	TRBD1	TGTGCCAGCAGCCCAGACAGGGGCGAATACTATGGCTACACCTTC	CASSPDRGEYYGYTF
TRBV7-2	TRBJ2-3	-	TRBD2	TGTGCCAGCAGCTTAGCTGGGATAGCGGGGGGGGTGACAGATACGCAGTATTTT	CASSLAGIAGGVTDTQYF
TRBV5-1	TRBJ1-1	-	-	TGCGCCAGCAGCACAGATATGAACACTGAAGCTTTCTTT	CASSTDMNTEAFF
TRBV6-5	TRBJ2-1	-	-	TGTGCCAGCAGTAAACTACTAGGGAACAATGAGCAGTTCTTC	CASSKLLGNNEQFF
TRBV7-9	TRBJ2-3	-	TRBD2	TGTGCCAGCAGCTTTCCCCTTAGCGGGGGGGCTGGTACGCAGTATTTT	CASSFPLSGGAGTQYF
TRBV25-1	TRBJ1-1	few	TRBD1	TGTGCCAGCAGAACCTCAGGGGGAGCTTTCTTT	CASRTSGGAFF
TRBV10-3	TRBJ2-1	-	TRBD2	TGTGCCATCAGTGAGTGGGGGGGGAGAGGCGGTGAGCAGTTCTTC	CAISEWGGRGGEQFF
TRBV6-5	TRBJ2-5	-	-	TGTGCCAGCAGTTTAACAGGGAACGGCCAAGAGACCCAGTACTTC	CASSLTGNGQETQYF
TRBV28	TRBJ1-2	-	-	TGTGCCAGCAGACCCGCCCCCCAGGGGTTATATGGCTACACCTTC	CASRPAPQGLYGYTF
TRBV7-2	TRBJ2-7	-	TRBD1	TGTGCCAGCAGCTTCGGACAGGGAGGCGAGCAGTACTTC	CASSFGQGGEQYF
TRBV27	TRBJ1-4	-	TRBD1	TGTGCCAGCAGTCACGGGACAGGGGTTAATGAAAAACTGTTTTTT	CASSHGTGVNEKLFF
TRBV5-1	TRBJ2-2	-	-	TGCGCCAGCAGCTTCACCAGGCCCCAACCCGGGGAGCTGTTTTTT	CASSFTRPQPGELFF
TRBV7-2	TRBJ1-1	few	TRBD1	TGTGCCAGCAGCCCGGACAGGGTGAACACTGAAGCTTTCTTT	CASSPDRVNTEAFF
TRBV11-2	TRBJ2-7	-	-	TGTGCCAGCAGCCGCCTACGGGGGTACGAGCAGTACTTC	CASSRLRGYEQYF
TRBV30	TRBJ2-7	-	TRBD1	TGTGCCTGGAGTGCGCCGGGACAGGGTGCCTCCTACGAGCAGTACTTC	CAWSAPGQGASYEQYF
TRBV5-1	TRBJ2-7	-	-	TGCGCCAGCAGTGGAGGGGTGGATTACTACGAGCAGTACTTC	CASSGGVDYYEQYF
TRBV7-6	TRBJ2-1	-	-	TGTGCCAGCAGCCCCCGCGGGGCCGCCGATTACAATGAGCAGTTCTTC	CASSPRGAADYNEQFF
TRBV28	TRBJ2-1	-	-	TGTGCCAGCAGTTTTTGGCTAGCGCTCGAGCAGTTCTTC	CASSFWLALEQFF
TRBV25-1	TRBJ1-4	-	TRBD1	TGTGCCAGCAGTGGACCTACAGGGGGGATTGAAAAACTGTTTTTT	CASSGPTGGIEKLFF
TRBV7-6	TRBJ2-1	-	-	TGTGCCAGCAGCTTAGTTGAGACAGCCTTGTCCTACAATGAGCAGTTCTTC	CASSLVETALSYNEQFF
TRBV4-3	TRBJ2-2	few	TRBD2	TGCGCCAGCAGCCCCACTTGGGGGGGGGACACCGGGGAGCTGTTTTTT	CASSPTWGGDTGELFF
TRBV6-5	TRBJ1-2	-	-	TGTGCCAGCAGGACAGGAAACTATGGCTACACCTTC	CASRTGNYGYTF
TRBV14	TRBJ2-5	-	-	TGTGCCAGCAGCCAAGATATTAACTTCCCAGGGCGGGAGACCCAGTACTTC	CASSQDINFPGRETQYF
TRBV7-6	TRBJ2-3	-	-	TGTGCCAGCAGCTTAGGTCCAGGGTTGGCAGATACGCAGTATTTT	CASSLGPGLADTQYF
TRBV6-1	TRBJ2-1	-	-	TGTGCCAGCAGTGAAGGGTCGGGCTACAATGAGCAGTTCTTC	CASSEGSGYNEQFF
TRBV29-1	TRBJ2-5	-	-	TGCAGCGTTGTAAGGGAGGACCAAGAGACCCAGTACTTC	CSVVREDQETQYF
TRBV4-3	TRBJ2-7	-	TRBD1	TGCGCCAGCAGCCAAGGGGGACAGAGGAGCTCCTACGAGCAGTACTTC	CASSQGGQRSSYEQYF
TRBV7-3	TRBJ2-2	-	TRBD2	TGTGCCAGCAGCTTAACTGTTAGACTAGCGGGGGACACCGGGGAGCTGTTTTTT	CASSLTVRLAGDTGELFF